The rows below give T cell receptor beta chains drawn from one sample of a study of blood T cell repertoires in COVID-19. Assay: immunoSEQ multiplex PCR; the TCRdb copy retains only in-frame clones and omits some. The profile shows a few hundred thousand clones, approximately 85% of them singletons. Sequenced: peripheral blood. Every receptor here comes from a woman in her 70s with COVID-19, enrolled during active disease. CDR3s leave out the opening cysteine and the closing phenylalanine or tryptophan.

v_gene,j_gene,CDR3aa
TRBV30,TRBJ1-5,AWSGGGGRSQPQH
TRBV7-8,TRBJ1-4,ASSLGGRTNEKLF
TRBV5-1,TRBJ1-1,ASSLIGGFVTEAF
TRBV11-2,TRBJ2-7,ASSIAGGLPYEQY
TRBV18,TRBJ2-7,ASSPRTGGDEQY
TRBV4-3,TRBJ1-6,ASSRGAGANSPLH
TRBV6-6,TRBJ2-5,ASSYPRVAEETQY
TRBV7-3,TRBJ1-1,ASSLDRGRFTEAF
TRBV6-2/TRBV6-3,TRBJ2-5,ASSSGTSGYQETQY
TRBV9,TRBJ2-1,ASSVGWGRGNNEQF
TRBV6-5,TRBJ1-3,ASSLNRGGGNTIY
TRBV10-2,TRBJ1-5,ASSESGQSNQPQH
TRBV2,TRBJ2-7,ASNKDSSSYEQY
TRBV19,TRBJ2-3,ASRWREVDTQY
TRBV7-9,TRBJ2-7,ASSVDRGVDEQY
TRBV5-1,TRBJ2-3,ASSLRLPTDTQY
TRBV5-1,TRBJ1-2,ASSWGDSGSRTGLSGYT
TRBV28,TRBJ1-1,ASSLLGAGTEAF
TRBV5-5,TRBJ2-1,ASSLGRGLAGDNEQF
TRBV21-1,TRBJ2-1,ASSKGRDSVYNEQF
TRBV2,TRBJ2-1,ASSSGLAGVDEQF
TRBV19,TRBJ1-5,ASSIGGASSQPQH
TRBV25-1,TRBJ2-3,ASSDRLLASTDTQY
TRBV12-3/TRBV12-4,TRBJ1-2,ASSIGQAGGYT
TRBV7-2,TRBJ2-4,ASSLGGQGRHIQY
TRBV7-8,TRBJ2-7,ASSLEAGEGRYEQY
TRBV12-3/TRBV12-4,TRBJ1-6,ASTGTGASPLH
TRBV7-2,TRBJ2-2,ASRTGTGDTGELF
TRBV29-1,TRBJ2-2,SVEGSPPAPGELF
TRBV29-1,TRBJ2-5,SVQGPGQETQY
TRBV30,TRBJ1-1,AWSVLTAASITEAF
TRBV3-1/TRBV3-2,TRBJ2-5,ASSPRRLIGEETQY
TRBV6-5,TRBJ1-5,ASSYGRANQPQH
TRBV15,TRBJ1-4,ATSRALIGGQGGEKLF
TRBV14,TRBJ1-2,ASSQGYRYGYT
TRBV30,TRBJ1-2,AWSRGHSWSNYGYT
TRBV18,TRBJ1-1,ASSPDRTNTEAF
TRBV25-1,TRBJ1-1,ASRARQGWGNTEAF
TRBV7-6,TRBJ2-5,ASSLSTGVGETQY
TRBV5-1,TRBJ2-7,ASSLGPTREGKQY
TRBV7-2,TRBJ2-2,ASSHGTRQAGELF
TRBV5-6,TRBJ2-7,ASILAGPNYEQY
TRBV3-1/TRBV3-2,TRBJ2-1,ASSQELGGRSGSYNEQF
TRBV18,TRBJ1-2,ASSPFREGGYT
TRBV30,TRBJ1-3,AWSVMGTTAAGNTIY
TRBV5-4,TRBJ1-6,ASSFRVGRGTNSPLH
TRBV6-4,TRBJ2-3,ASREREGLTDTQY
TRBV18,TRBJ2-7,ASSSLGGYEQY